This TCR beta chain is from a study of regulatory T cells in long-lasting Graves disease. As for the study in general: With positive TSH receptor antibodies and over 5 years of antithyroid drugs, Graves' disease was considered persistent.

Assembly of TCR beta libraries relied on iRepertoire HTBI primers together with Arm-PCR of CDR3 regions. One entry per CDR3 protein results from TCRdb running MiXCR on the multiplex PCR reads. This sample has 310,000 or so distinct CDR3 sequences, with around 19% found just once. General study points: Favoring TRBV28, TRBJ1-2 and TRBJ2-5 was a feature seen in persistent disease.

Ten or more counts support this clonotype. Its antigen remains unidentified. V lost 2 bases, J lost 4 bases, and 5 bases lay in between. The CDR3 consists of 12 residues. Looked up from germline, CDR1 is MNHNS and CDR2 is SASEGT. Sample time point: persistent/refractory GD, antithyroid drugs over 5 years with positive TRAb. RNA extracted from PBMCs served as the sequencing template. In this cohort, patients came from an endocrinology department located in Xi'an, China. The authors drew around 9 milliliters of peripheral blood into EDTA tubes. This material consisted of peripheral blood mononuclear cells (PBMCs), taken when the disease was refractory, from a patient treated with antithyroid drugs. The TCR originated in a female donor with Graves disease. The chain is built from TRBV6-1 and TRBJ2-5; D remains ambiguous. The CDR3 here is CASSETVETQYF. CDR3 DNA: TGTGCCAGCAGTGAAACTGTAGAGACCCAGTACTTC.